The next 29 T cell receptor beta chains were all read from a single sample in a study of T cell repertoires in cytomegalovirus infection. TCRdb reanalysed the reads using MiXCR and keeps one entry per CDR3 protein. The repertoire holds fewer than 950,000 distinct CDR3 sequences, with less than 35% as singletons. Their antigen targets remain unknown. The source was cultured CD8+ T cells from PBMCs, collected from culture after CMV antigen stimulation. The receptors here all came from a human donor in good health (CMV status not recorded). Some clones in this sample may be carry-over from other donors' samples.

This clonotype was observed a few times. The chain recombines TRBV20-1 with TRBJ2-1, with D perhaps matching TRBD2 (6 bases). CDR3 length equals 11 residues. Looked up from germline, CDR1 is DFQATT and CDR2 is SNEGSKA (reference sequence). Trimming shortened V by 3 bases and J by 10 bases, and 10 bases separated the two germline ends. The CDR3 DNA reads TGCAGTGCTAGGGGGGACTTCGAGCAGTTCTTC. It encodes CSARGDFEQFF.

The CDR3 region has the DNA TGTGCCAGCACCCCGGGACAGGACTATGGCTACACCTTC. Its translation is CASTPGQDYGYTF. The chain joins TRBV7-6 to TRBJ1-2; 8 bases align to TRBD1. The V and J ends lost 7 bases and 3 bases, in that order; junction bases with no gene match: 4. The germline V gene encodes CDR1 SGHVS and CDR2 FNYEAQ. This CDR3 region has 13 residues.

This rearrangement joins TRBV6-5 to TRBJ2-1, with TRBD2 matching over 8 bases. Unmatched junction bases numbered 7, after V lost 0 bases and J lost 15 bases. Germline lookup yields CDR1 MNHEY and CDR2 SVGAGI. The CDR3 runs 13 residues. DNA for the CDR3: TGTGCCAGCAGTTACTCGGCGGGGGGCCTGTGGTTCTTC. This sequence encodes CASSYSAGGLWFF.

The chain carries TRBV6-6 and TRBJ1-2; the D gene is possibly TRBD1 (5 bases). The CDR3 has 14 amino acids. The germline gives CDR1 MNHNY, CDR2 SVGAGI (reference sequence). Deletions cut 6 bases from V and 6 bases from J, with 17 bases between. DNA of the CDR3: TGTGCCAGCAGCAACAGGCAGGGACTGGATGGCTACACCTTC. It yields the protein CASSNRQGLDGYTF.

This clonotype has more than one count but fewer than ten. The J gene is TRBJ2-3, the V gene TRBV5-1, with 14 positions matching TRBD2. Germline CDR1 reads SGHRS; CDR2 reads YFSETQ. The junction had 7 bases not matched to a gene; V was cut back by 4 bases and J by 0 bases. The CDR3 consists of 18 residues. CDR3 protein: CASSQWTSGGMSTDTQYF. Written as DNA, the CDR3 is TGCGCCAGCAGCCAGTGGACTAGCGGGGGGATGAGCACAGATACGCAGTATTTT. Drawing the rest from reference TRBV5-1 and TRBJ2-3, the complete variable domain is KAGVTQTPRYLIKTRGQQVTLSCSPISGHRSVSWYQQTPGQGLQFLFEYFSETQRNKGNFPGRFSGRQFSNSRSEMNVSTLELGDSALYLCASSQWTSGGMSTDTQYFGPGTRLTVL.

In its sample, this clonotype was seen a few times. V is TRBV6-2 or TRBV6-3 and J is TRBJ1-1; no firm D call. The germline V gene has CDR1 MNHEY and CDR2 SVGEGT. Trimming took off 5 bases at V and 4 bases at J, with 17 bases between the two ends. CDR3 length: 15 amino acids. CDR3 coding DNA: TGTGCCAGCAGTCTCGCCGGTCATACGTCCACTGAAGCTTTCTTT. Protein: CASSLAGHTSTEAFF.

The chain joins TRBV10-1 to TRBJ1-2; no clear D. Germline loops: CDR1 WNHNN, CDR2 SYGVQD (reference sequence). CDR3 length: 15 residues. Trimming cost V 0 bases and J 14 bases, with 22 bases left between them. CDR3 amino acids: CASSESTGVGPQLTF. The DNA of the CDR3 is TGCGCCAGCAGTGAGTCGACCGGCGTAGGTCCACAATTAACCTTC.

This clonotype was detected a few times. This sequence joins TRBV12-3 or TRBV12-4 and TRBJ1-2; 8 bases map to TRBD1. The CDR3 consists of 15 residues. V gave up 5 bases and J gave up 5 bases; unmatched junction bases: 10. CDR3 sequence reads: CASSPRDRRYYGYTF. The CDR3 region has the DNA TGTGCCAGCAGTCCGAGGGACAGGCGGTATTATGGCTACACCTTC.

This chain uses TRBV7-6 with TRBJ2-5; perhaps TRBD1 as D (6 bases). Germline assignment: CDR1 SGHVS and CDR2 FNYEAQ. This CDR3 region has 15 residues. Between the trimmed V and J ends, which lost 2 bases and 4 bases, there was a span of 14 bases. Here the CDR3 reads CASSLLQGLGETQYF. The DNA for the CDR3 is TGTGCCAGCAGCTTATTGCAGGGGCTGGGAGAGACCCAGTACTTC.

The sample holds a few counts of this clonotype. This chain connects TRBV7-9 to TRBJ1-6; D not certain. The length of the CDR3 is 20 residues. The V gene lost 8 bases and the J gene lost 0 bases, with 26 bases spanning the gap. Germline V gene sequence: CDR1 SEHNR, CDR2 FQNEAQ (reference sequence). This chain's CDR3 is CASQQLPHKLGSSYNSPLHF. The CDR3 bases are TGTGCCAGCCAGCAGCTCCCCCACAAGCTCGGAAGCTCCTATAATTCACCCCTCCACTTT.

The V and J genes are TRBV11-3 and TRBJ2-2, with D hard to call. The germline CDR1 and CDR2 sequences are SGHNT and YENEEA. This CDR3 has 16 residues. The V and J ends lost 5 bases and 4 bases respectively, with 17 bases between them. CDR3 sequence (DNA): TGTGCCAGCAGCCCTGCCCATGACCGTGCCACCGGGGAGCTGTTTTTT. It specifies CASSPAHDRATGELFF.

This clonotype was counted at least ten times. This chain uses TRBV12-3 or TRBV12-4 with TRBJ1-5; 7 bases map to TRBD1. V gave up 5 bases and J gave up 7 bases; unmatched junction bases: 8. This CDR3 is built from 14 residues. The CDR3 protein is CASSPRGANQPQHF. The CDR3 region has the DNA TGTGCCAGCAGTCCCAGGGGGGCTAACCAGCCCCAGCATTTT.

The chain joins TRBV18 to TRBJ1-2, with D hard to call. The V gene's germline CDR1 is KGHSH and CDR2 LQKENI. Trimming removed 3 bases from V and 8 bases from J, with 22 bases in between. This CDR3 spans 16 amino acids. The DNA for the CDR3 is TGTGCCAGCTCACCCCCCCCCCCGAGTCTGATCGGGGGCTACACCTTC. Translation: CASSPPPPSLIGGYTF.

This clonotype was seen more than once but under ten times. The chain joins TRBV12-3 or TRBV12-4 to TRBJ2-5; TRBD2 agrees at 9 bases. The CDR3 sequence is 17 residues long. J was trimmed by 4 bases and V by 3 bases; bases with no gene match: 12. In DNA form, the CDR3 reads TGTGCCAGCAGTTTGGGGCTAGCGGGGAAGCGGGGAGAGACCCAGTACTTC. Its translation is CASSLGLAGKRGETQYF.

This clonotype turned up a few times. J is TRBJ2-2 and V is TRBV7-2; D is undetermined. The CDR3 length is 11 residues. Looked up from germline, CDR1 is SGHTA and CDR2 is FQGNSA. V was cut by 6 bases and J by 7 bases, with 6 bases left in between. For the CDR3, the DNA is TGTGCCAGCAGGACCTACGGGGAGCTGTTTTTT. Translation gives CASRTYGELFF.

The J gene is TRBJ2-1, the V gene TRBV20-1, with D perhaps TRBD1 (6 bases). V was clipped by 0 bases and J by 7 bases, with 10 bases between them. In germline, CDR1 is DFQATT, CDR2 SNEGSKA (reference sequence). CDR3 length: 13 residues. The CDR3 DNA sequence: TGCAGTGCTAGAGACAGGGGCGCAAATGAGCAGTTCTTC. Its translation: CSARDRGANEQFF.

This clonotype was observed many times. The rearrangement joins TRBV7-6 to TRBJ2-6, with D possibly TRBD2 on 6 matching bases. Per the germline V gene, CDR1 is SGHVS and CDR2 is FNYEAQ. This CDR3 is built from 13 residues. The CDR3 loop is CASGGIGANVLTF. The CDR3 DNA sequence: TGTGCGAGTGGAGGGATTGGGGCCAACGTCCTGACTTTC. Looking up the rest from reference TRBV7-6 and TRBJ2-6 gives the full variable domain: GAGVSQSPRYKVTKRGQDVALRCDPISGHVSLYWYRQALGQGPEFLTYFNYEAQQDKSGLPNDRFSAERPEGSISTLTIQRTEQRDSAMYRCASGGIGANVLTFGAGSRLTVL.

In its sample, this clonotype was seen a few times. The V gene is TRBV5-1, the J gene TRBJ1-1; no firm D call. CDR1 is SGHRS, CDR2 YFSETQ, per germline. V was clipped by 1 base and J by 1 base, with 11 bases between them. The CDR3 has 15 amino acids. The CDR3 loop is CASSLYLGTNTEAFF. CDR3 nucleotide sequence: TGCGCCAGCAGCTTGTATCTGGGAACGAACACTGAAGCTTTCTTT.

The chain employs TRBV27 and TRBJ1-4; tentative D call: TRBD1 (6 bases). Germline CDR1 reads MNHEY; CDR2 reads SMNVEV (reference sequence). There are 14 residues in the CDR3. The V gene lost 7 bases and the J gene lost 11 bases, with 20 bases spanning the gap. This chain's CDR3 is CASTGGRTGWKLFF. As DNA, the CDR3 is TGTGCCAGCACGGGGGGGCGTACCGGGTGGAAACTGTTTTTT.

In DNA, the CDR3 is TGTGCCAGCAGTTCCGTATCCGGGACTAGCGGGGGGATGACCTACAATGAGCAGTTCTTC. Protein sequence: CASSSVSGTSGGMTYNEQFF. The rearrangement links TRBV5-3 to TRBJ2-1; 15 nucleotides agree with TRBD2. TRBV5-3 is placed among ORFs of uncertain function. The CDR3 length is 20 residues. V was pared by 8 bases and J by 2 bases, with 17 bases of the junction left unmatched.

The chain couples TRBV6-8 to TRBJ2-1, with no clear D. Germline assignment: CDR1 MNHGY and CDR2 SAAAGT. V was trimmed by 2 bases and J by 5 bases, leaving 7 bases between them. The CDR3 runs to 13 residues. The CDR3 sequence is CASSYGPDNEQFF. The CDR3 nucleotides are TGTGCCAGCAGTTACGGCCCTGACAATGAGCAGTTCTTC.

This clonotype came up a few times. The genes are TRBV2 and TRBJ1-2; no firm D call. V lost 3 bases and J lost 1, with 12 bases in between. Germline V lookup: CDR1 SNHLY, CDR2 FYNNEI. This CDR3 comprises 15 residues. The DNA of the CDR3 is TGTGCCAGCAGTGATGAGATGTGGAATAACTATGGCTACACCTTC. It yields the protein CASSDEMWNNYGYTF.

This rearrangement joins TRBV7-6 to TRBJ1-1; 10 nucleotides line up with TRBD1. The ends lost 6 bases at V and 2 bases at J; junction bases unmatched: 9. CDR3 length: 16 amino acids. CDR1 and CDR2 (germline): SGHVS, FNYEAQ. The CDR3 DNA is TGTGCCAGCAGTAATGACCGGGACAGGGGCAACACTGAAGCTTTCTTT. Translation: CASSNDRDRGNTEAFF.

The V gene is TRBV12-3 or TRBV12-4, the J gene TRBJ2-1; tentative D call: TRBD1 (6 bases). With 4 bases removed from V and 2 bases from J, the gap between germline ends came to 12 bases. The CDR3 has 15 residues. CDR3 nucleotide sequence: TGTGCCAGCAGTTCCCGGACAGCCCCCTACAATGAGCAGTTCTTC. It is translated as CASSSRTAPYNEQFF.

The chain carries TRBV6-2 or TRBV6-3 and TRBJ2-2; D is possibly TRBD2 (5 bases). V lost 7 bases and J lost 1, with 10 bases in between. Per germline, CDR1 MNHEY and CDR2 SVGEGT. The CDR3 runs 14 residues. Here the CDR3 reads CASKGSLNTGELFF. The CDR3 DNA reads TGTGCCAGCAAAGGGAGTTTGAACACCGGGGAGCTGTTTTTT.

This clonotype was observed a handful of times. This chain links TRBV20-1 with TRBJ2-7; weak D call: TRBD2 (5 bases). CDR1 and CDR2 (germline): DFQATT, SNEGSKA (reference sequence). The CDR3 consists of 16 residues. Trimming cost V 0 bases and J 2 bases, with 17 bases left between them. For the CDR3, the DNA is TGCAGTGCTAGAGATCGATCCGGGAACCCAACCTACGAGCAGTACGTC. Translation: CSARDRSGNPTYEQYV.

This clonotype was seen a few times. This chain links TRBV5-5 with TRBJ2-7, with D perhaps matching TRBD1 or TRBD2 (5 bases each). CDR3 size: 15 residues. With 5 bases removed from V and 0 bases from J, the gap between germline ends came to 15 bases. Germline CDR1 reads SGHKS; CDR2 reads YYEKEE (reference sequence). CDR3 bases: TGTGCCAGCAGGTATTCCGGGACGGACTCCTACGAGCAGTACGTC. Translating it yields CASRYSGTDSYEQYV.

This clonotype has ten or more counts. The chain is built from TRBV7-4 and TRBJ1-5; D uncertain. Germline V gives CDR1 SGHVT, CDR2 SQSDAQ. The CDR3 extends over 15 amino acids. Trimming cost V 1 base and J 1 base, with 8 bases left between them. The CDR3 sequence is CASSLDWQSNQPQHF. Written as DNA, the CDR3 is TGTGCCAGCAGCTTAGATTGGCAGAGCAATCAGCCCCAGCATTTT.

V is TRBV2 and J is TRBJ1-2; possible D gene TRBD1, 5 bases. V shed 5 bases and J shed 0 bases, with 19 bases lying between them. Germline loops: CDR1 SNHLY, CDR2 FYNNEI. This CDR3 is 17 amino acids long. DNA of the CDR3: TGTGCCAGCAGTCTCGGGGGAGGGAAATTTTCTAACTATGGCTACACCTTC. Amino acids: CASSLGGGKFSNYGYTF. The entire variable domain, with the rest obtained from reference TRBV2 and TRBJ1-2, is as follows: EPEVTQTPSHQVTQMGQEVILRCVPISNHLYFYWYRQILGQKVEFLVSFYNNEISEKSEIFDDQFSVERPDGSNFTLKIRSTKLEDSAMYFCASSLGGGKFSNYGYTFGSGTRLTVV.